This T cell receptor (beta chain) came from a study of OX40 agonist ivuxolimab in advanced cancers. With regard to the full study: Ivuxolimab was an agonistic, fully human IgG2 monoclonal antibody directed against OX40 (CD134), a costimulatory receptor. Partial responses occurred in three dose-escalation patients: two with cutaneous melanoma and one with hepatocellular carcinoma. The paper describes the monotherapy dose-escalation part (N = 52 patients) of the phase I trial of ivuxolimab. In the dose-escalation cohort, around four fifths of patients were male, and the mean age was approximately 60 years, with a range of about 20 to 90. Intravenous ivuxolimab was administered to patients every 2 weeks at six dose levels: 0.01, 0.1, 0.3, 1.5, 3 and 10 mg/kg. The point of sequencing TCRbeta in the periphery was to test whether ivuxolimab changed TCR sequence diversity and drove clonal T-cell expansion. Of the approximately 50 patients in dose escalation, about 20 had hepatocellular carcinoma, around 15 had melanoma, 9 had renal cell carcinoma and 9 had head and neck cancer. Prior anti-PD-1, anti-PD-L1 or anti-CTLA-4 therapy was permitted, and checkpoint inhibitors had been received by about 37% of dose-escalation patients.

To sequence the TCRbeta CDR3 region, genomic DNA was isolated from the sorted cells. The immunoSEQ Assay was used to sequence the TCRbeta CDR3 regions. In TCRdb, the immuneACCESS table is reduced to in-frame sequences with V and J assigned. These tables do not hold every clone; where another copy was compared, an unresolved V gene accounts for under half, and the others remain unexplained. The sample data list around 70,000 clones, and 65% to 90% of these were observed just once. The ten biggest clones cover 0.53% of the sample. Spanning cysteine to phenylalanine, the CDR3 consists of 17 amino acids. The entry retains the CDR3 DNA only, 51 bases that are in frame from base 1. The germline V gene (reference sequence) sets CDR1 to SGHNT and CDR2 to YYREEE. V gives up 3 bases and J gives up 6 bases, and the segment between their germline ends measures 22 bases. Comment on this clone: Its antigen target is currently unknown. No base qualities exist here, and no much larger clone lies one base off it.

The trial excluded patients who had a history of autoimmune disease or who were on systemic immunosuppression. Peripheral blood for TCR sequencing was drawn from every dose cohort at baseline, at cycle 4 day 1 and at cycle 7 day 1. Samples came from an open-label, multicenter, first-in-human phase I dose-escalation trial of ivuxolimab. The trial enrolled adults with locally advanced or metastatic head and neck squamous cell, hepatocellular, melanoma or renal cell carcinoma. Before TCR sequencing, CD4+ T cells and CD8+ T cells from peripheral blood were sorted into separate populations. Study-wide conclusions, independent of this receptor: In partial responders in the 0.1-3.0 mg/kg groups, normalized peripheral clonal expansion was found to be among the lowest, especially among CD8+ T cells. The antigen specificity of the peripheral T cells that underwent clonal expansion was not determined. At doses of 0.1 to 3.0 mg/kg, clonal expansion of both CD4+ and CD8+ blood T cells was observed from baseline to week 6. After ivuxolimab, more expanded clones were found on average in CD8+ T cells than in CD4+ T cells. Low levels of normalized T-cell clonal expansion were also seen in some nonresponding patients.

This chain is built from TRBV5-4 and TRBJ2-4; the D assignment is uncertain and may be TRBD1 or TRBD2, with 5 bases supporting each. The source material was CD4+ or CD8+ T cells sorted from blood, sampled in a trial of the OX40 agonist ivuxolimab. This TCR derives from an adult with an advanced solid tumor such as melanoma, head and neck, liver or kidney cancer. The nucleotide sequence reads as follows: TGTGCCAGCAGCTCCAACTTTGCCGGGACCGCACGAAACATTCAGTACTTC. Protein translation: CASSSNFAGTARNIQYF.